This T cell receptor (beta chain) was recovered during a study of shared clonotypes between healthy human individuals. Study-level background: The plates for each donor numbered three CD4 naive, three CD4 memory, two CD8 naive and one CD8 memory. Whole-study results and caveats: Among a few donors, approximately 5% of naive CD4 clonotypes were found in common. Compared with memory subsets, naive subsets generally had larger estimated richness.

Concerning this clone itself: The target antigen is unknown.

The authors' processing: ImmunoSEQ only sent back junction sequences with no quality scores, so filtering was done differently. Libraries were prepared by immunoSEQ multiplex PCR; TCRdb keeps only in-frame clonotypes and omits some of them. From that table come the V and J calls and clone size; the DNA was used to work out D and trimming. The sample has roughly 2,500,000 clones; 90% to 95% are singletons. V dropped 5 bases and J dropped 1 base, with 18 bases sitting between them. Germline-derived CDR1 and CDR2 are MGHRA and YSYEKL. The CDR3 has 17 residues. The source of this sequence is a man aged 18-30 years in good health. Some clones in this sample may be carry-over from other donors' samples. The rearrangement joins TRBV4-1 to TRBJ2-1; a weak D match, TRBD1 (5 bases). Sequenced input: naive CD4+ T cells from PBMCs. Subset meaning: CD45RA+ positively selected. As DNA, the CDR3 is TGCGCCAGCAGCTACGGAAACCGACAGAGGTCCTACAATGAGCAGTTCTTC. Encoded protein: CASSYGNRQRSYNEQFF.